Listed here are 8 T cell receptor beta chains from one sample, sequenced in a study of cytomegalovirus exposure and HLA in healthy donors. The PCR was carried out with 60 Vbeta primers and 13 Jbeta primers. TCRdb's table, derived via immunoSEQ multiplex PCR, lists solely in-frame clones and lacks some. The sample records roughly 190,000 clones, roughly 72% being singletons. Sequenced material: PBMCs. Receptor source: a woman in her thirties in good health and CMV-seropositive.

The gene calls are TRBV11-2 and TRBJ1-1, with D perhaps TRBD1 (6 bases). Germline V lookup: CDR1 SGHAT, CDR2 FQNNGV. Trimming removed 4 bases from V and 8 bases from J, with 14 bases in between. This CDR3 has 13 amino acids. This CDR3 is CASSSPGVDEAFF. Here the CDR3 DNA reads TGTGCCAGCAGCTCTCCAGGGGTGGACGAAGCTTTCTTT.

The genes are TRBV28 and TRBJ2-7, with 7 bases aligning to TRBD1. Germline V CDR1 and CDR2: MDHEN, SYDVKM. The CDR3 has 18 residues. Unmatched junction bases numbered 16, after V lost 2 bases and J lost 3 bases. Written as DNA, the CDR3 is TGTGCCAGCAGTTTACCCCGAGCCGTCGGGACAGCCTTCTACGAGCAGTACTTC. It specifies CASSLPRAVGTAFYEQYF. The full variable domain, rest sourced from reference TRBV28 and TRBJ2-7, is DVKVTQSSRYLVKRTGEKVFLECVQDMDHENMFWYRQDPGLGLRLIYFSYDVKMKEKGDIPEGYSVSREKKERFSLILESASTNQTSMYLCASSLPRAVGTAFYEQYFGPGTRLTVT.

The V call is TRBV10-1, the J call TRBJ2-2, with 7 bases identical to TRBD2. The CDR3 is 16 residues long. CDR1 and CDR2 (germline): WNHNN, SYGVQD (reference sequence). With 5 bases clipped from V and 4 bases from J, the junction kept 10 bases outside the gene matches. CDR3: CASSPHGTTLTGELFF. The CDR3 DNA sequence: TGCGCCAGCAGTCCCCACGGGACTACACTCACCGGGGAGCTGTTTTTT.

The J gene is TRBJ2-1, the V gene TRBV18; 8 positions match TRBD2. The CDR3 totals 14 residues. Germline assignment: CDR1 KGHSH and CDR2 LQKENI. With V trimmed by 2 bases and J by 15 bases, 12 bases remained unmatched. CDR3 nucleotide sequence: TGTGCCAGCTCACCAAGTACTAGCGGTTCTCTGGGGTTCTTC. This codes for CASSPSTSGSLGFF.

The chain employs TRBV7-9 and TRBJ1-1, with unresolved D. CDR3 length equals 12 residues. Germline values: CDR1 SEHNR, CDR2 FQNEAQ (reference sequence). Trimming shortened V by 5 bases and J by 1 base, and 5 bases separated the two germline ends. The CDR3 sequence: CASSAGNTEAFF. CDR3 coding DNA: TGTGCCAGCAGCGCGGGGAACACTGAAGCTTTCTTT.

The chain combines TRBV7-2 with TRBJ1-6, with TRBD1 matching over 8 bases. The CDR3 length is 17 residues. With V trimmed by 2 bases and J by 10 bases, 13 bases remained unmatched. The germline gives CDR1 SGHTA, CDR2 FQGNSA. CDR3 DNA: TGTGCCAGCAGCTTAAATACAGGGGGTTACTCCTCCTCACCCCTCCACTTT. Protein: CASSLNTGGYSSSPLHF.

V is TRBV28 and J is TRBJ1-5; 8 bases are a match to TRBD1. V lost 2 bases and J lost 6; bases outside the gene matches: 6. This CDR3 region has 15 residues. Germline V gene lookup returns CDR1 MDHEN and CDR2 SYDVKM. In nucleotides, the CDR3 is TGTGCCAGCAGTTTACGGACAGGGTTGGGTCAGCCCCAGCATTTT. It translates to CASSLRTGLGQPQHF.

This clone has more than one count but fewer than ten. CDR3 nucleotide sequence: TGTGCCAGCAGCCTTAACTATGGCTACACCTTC. Protein sequence: CASSLNYGYTF. The rearrangement joins TRBV5-4 to TRBJ1-2, with D hard to call. Germline CDR1 SGHNT, CDR2 YYREEE (reference sequence). Trimming stripped 4 bases from V and 1 base from J, with 2 bases between. This CDR3 comprises 11 residues.